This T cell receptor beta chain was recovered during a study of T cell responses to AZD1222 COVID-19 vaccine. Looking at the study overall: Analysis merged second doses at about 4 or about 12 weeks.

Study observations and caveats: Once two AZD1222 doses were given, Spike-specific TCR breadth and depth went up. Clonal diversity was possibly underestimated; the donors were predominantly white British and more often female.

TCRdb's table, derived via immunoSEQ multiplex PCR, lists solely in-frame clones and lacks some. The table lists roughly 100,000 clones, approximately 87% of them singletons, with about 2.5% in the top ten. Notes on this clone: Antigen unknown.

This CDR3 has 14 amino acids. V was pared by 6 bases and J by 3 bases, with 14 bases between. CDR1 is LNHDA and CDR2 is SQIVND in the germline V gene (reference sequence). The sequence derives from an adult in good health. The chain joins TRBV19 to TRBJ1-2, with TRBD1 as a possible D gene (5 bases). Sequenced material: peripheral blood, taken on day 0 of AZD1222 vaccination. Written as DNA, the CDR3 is TGTGCCAGTAGCCAGGGAGTAAGAGACTATGGCTACACCTTC. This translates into CASSQGVRDYGYTF.